What follows are 5 T cell receptor beta chains derived from one specimen sequenced in a study of regulatory T cells in long-lasting Graves disease. Specified time point: newly diagnosed GD, antithyroid drugs for less than 3 months. The TCR library used RNA extracted from PBMCs. Construction of the TCR beta libraries employed iRepertoire HTBI primers in conjunction with Arm-PCR of CDR3 regions. TCRdb reprocessed the multiplex PCR reads via MiXCR and lists one record per CDR3 protein. Seen here are 250,000 to 300,000 distinct CDR3 sequences, around 18% observed once, and the top ten hold roughly 15%. The data also belong to a second study, concerning T cells in Graves' hyperthyroidism and ophthalmopathy.

Specimen: peripheral blood mononuclear cells (PBMCs), collected at new diagnosis, from a patient treated with antithyroid drugs. These receptors came from a young woman with Graves disease.

This clonotype showed up just a few times. This could be a read error, since a much larger clone is one nucleotide away. This chain uses TRBV27 with TRBJ2-1; 7 bases align to TRBD1. The CDR3 is 15 residues long. The germline V gene encodes CDR1 MNHEY and CDR2 SMNVEV (reference sequence). The V segment lost 9 bases and the J segment 2 bases; nucleotides outside the gene matches: 10. In DNA form, the CDR3 reads TGTGCCAGTCATCATCCAGGGGGAACCTACAATGAGCAGTTCTTC. Its protein product is CASHHPGGTYNEQFF.

This clonotype was detected ten times or more. The chain employs TRBV12-5 and TRBJ1-1, with D unclear. Germline CDR1 and CDR2: LGHNT and FRNRAP. V was pared by 6 bases and J by 0 bases, with 8 bases between. This CDR3 is 13 amino acids long. CDR3 DNA sequence: TGTGCTAGTGGCCCAACAGTGAACACTGAAGCTTTCTTT. Protein: CASGPTVNTEAFF. Looking up the rest from reference TRBV12-5 and TRBJ1-1 gives the full variable domain: DARVTQTPRHKVTEMGQEVTMRCQPILGHNTVFWYRQTMMQGLELLAYFRNRAPLDDSGMPKDRFSAEMPDATLATLKIQPSEPRDSAVYFCASGPTVNTEAFFGQGTRLTVV.

This clonotype was found a few times. The chain employs TRBV10-1 and TRBJ1-2; D call uncertain. This CDR3 is 13 amino acids long. The germline V gene has CDR1 WNHNN and CDR2 SYGVQD (reference sequence). V was cut by 2 bases and J by 4 bases, with 8 bases left in between. In DNA, the CDR3 is TGCGCCAGCAGTGAGGGGGATTCCTATGGCTACACCTTC. It yields the protein CASSEGDSYGYTF.

Many counts were recorded for this clonotype. The CDR3 sequence: CASSSLARQGMNTEAFF. CDR3 bases: TGTGCCAGCAGCTCCTTAGCGAGACAGGGTATGAACACTGAAGCTTTCTTT. The J gene is TRBJ1-1, the V gene TRBV13; 7 nucleotides agree with TRBD1. This CDR3 has 17 residues. Germline CDR1 is PRHDT and CDR2 is FYEKMQ (reference sequence). The ends lost 4 bases at V and 0 bases at J; junction bases unmatched: 11. Supplemented by reference TRBV13 and TRBJ1-1, the full variable domain reads AAGVIQSPRHLIKEKRETATLKCYPIPRHDTVYWYQQGPGQDPQFLISFYEKMQSDKGSIPDRFSAQQFSDYHSELNMSSLELGDSALYFCASSSLARQGMNTEAFFGQGTRLTVV.

The table lists this clonotype with many counts. The chain has TRBV2 and TRBJ2-5; 9 bases align to TRBD2. The trim removed 3 bases at V and 3 bases at J, leaving 8 bases unmatched. The CDR3 consists of 16 residues. The V gene's germline CDR1 is SNHLY and CDR2 FYNNEI. The CDR3 DNA sequence: TGTGCCAGCAGTGACCCGACTAGCGGTACCAAAGAGACCCAGTACTTC. As protein: CASSDPTSGTKETQYF.